These T cell receptor beta chains were read from a single sample in a study of T cell repertoires in cytomegalovirus infection. Via MiXCR, TCRdb re-called the reads, giving one row per CDR3 protein. This sample has approximately 89,000 distinct CDR3 sequences, with 24% found just once. For these receptors, no antigen is known. The specimen was CD8+ T cells from cultured PBMCs, collected from culture after CMV antigen stimulation. All receptors come from a human donor in good health (CMV status not recorded). Some clones in this sample may be carry-over from other donors' samples. CDR3s include the opening cysteine and the closing phenylalanine or tryptophan. D genes are given only for firm matches.

d_call,v_call,cdr3_aa
-,TRBV7-6,CASSRRSNTEAFF
-,TRBV14,CASRLTGFGGELFF
-,TRBV11-2,CASSFGPAQPQHF
TRBD1,TRBV6-2/TRBV6-3,CASSPTGRAKNIQYF
TRBD2,TRBV7-6,CASSPGTSEGSYEQYF
TRBD2,TRBV7-9,CASSRTSGRTYNEQFF
-,TRBV6-5,CASSPWLRGADEQYF
TRBD1,TRBV30,CAWSVPDRGGEQYF
TRBD2,TRBV27,CASSRIAGTHEQYF
-,TRBV28,CASSFGLAGANPSYEQYF
TRBD1,TRBV7-9,CASSLNGGLTGGRETQYF
-,TRBV12-3/TRBV12-4,CASSLDGTGELFF
-,TRBV7-9,CASSPPGISSYEQYF
-,TRBV6-5,CASSYLTSGANVLTF
-,TRBV7-9,CASSPFQETQYF
TRBD2,TRBV2,CASSDRRLAGDTGELIF
TRBD1,TRBV7-2,CASSLRGTGGTDTQYF
-,TRBV7-2,CASSPSYGYTF
TRBD2,TRBV7-2,CASSALAGGPGTGELFF
TRBD1,TRBV7-2,CASTGAKGTEAFF
-,TRBV7-2,CASSSPRGVAGNTIYF
TRBD2,TRBV7-9,CASSPSLAGVGNEQFF
TRBD2,TRBV7-4,CASSNTDRVRSGLARETQYF
TRBD2,TRBV9,CASSGSGGGPTDTQYF
TRBD2,TRBV20-1,CSASGWTSGRALDYEQYF
-,TRBV18,CASSPDGAYEQYF
TRBD1,TRBV28,CASSLLGQGDEQYF
-,TRBV15,CATSRDRSYGYTF
TRBD2,TRBV29-1,CSARLTSGTYEQYF
-,TRBV6-2/TRBV6-3,CASAGDRFSPLHF
-,TRBV19,CASSRGNNEQFF
TRBD2,TRBV9,CASSTYSGRGTDTQYF
-,TRBV13,CASSSRADTSTDTQYF
TRBD1,TRBV12-3/TRBV12-4,CAIEGTADTEAFF
TRBD1,TRBV5-1,CASSFPGQGARANTGELFF
-,TRBV4-2,CASSPRGGAGELFF
-,TRBV4-3,CASSQDSRAPNPYNEQFF
TRBD2,TRBV5-1,CASRWTSGGFYEQYF
TRBD2,TRBV24-1,CATSDPDGGETQYF
TRBD1,TRBV27,CASSLGQGQAKLFF
TRBD1,TRBV5-6,CASSLVGQGVMNTEAFF
TRBD2,TRBV6-1,CASSEASGARVEELFF
TRBD2,TRBV9,CASSGFSTSGRAYTGELFF
TRBD2,TRBV27,CASTGLAGDTQYF
TRBD1,TRBV7-2,CASSLEGQGYEQYF
-,TRBV19,CASSSQSEISNQPQHF
TRBD1,TRBV15,CATSSGTGTGPRDTQYF
-,TRBV27,CASSLEGTQDQPQHF
TRBD1,TRBV19,CASSIATGGVYEQYF
-,TRBV15,CATSRDQSMNTEAFF
-,TRBV20-1,CSAPRVESTNYGYTF
-,TRBV29-1,CSVEVGNTEAFF
TRBD1,TRBV5-4,CASSSPGQANEQFF
-,TRBV19,CASSPRTYGYTF
-,TRBV28,CASSPAPDGNTEAFF
TRBD2,TRBV12-3/TRBV12-4,CASSPGLAETPSYEQYF
TRBD2,TRBV20-1,CSARDKREGPEQYF
TRBD1,TRBV14,CASSYIQGQGTEAFF
-,TRBV19,CASSIPGQAGGTEAFF